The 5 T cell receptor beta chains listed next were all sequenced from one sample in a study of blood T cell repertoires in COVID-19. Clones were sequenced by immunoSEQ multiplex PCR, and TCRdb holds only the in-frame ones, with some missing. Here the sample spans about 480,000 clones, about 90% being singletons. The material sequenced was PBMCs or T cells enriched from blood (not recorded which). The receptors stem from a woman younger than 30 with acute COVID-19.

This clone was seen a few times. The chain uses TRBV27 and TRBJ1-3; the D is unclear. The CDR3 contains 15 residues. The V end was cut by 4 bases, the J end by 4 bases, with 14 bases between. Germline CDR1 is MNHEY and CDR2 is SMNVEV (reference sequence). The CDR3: CASSYSAVQGNTIYF. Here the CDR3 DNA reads TGTGCCAGCAGTTATTCGGCGGTTCAAGGAAACACCATATATTTT.

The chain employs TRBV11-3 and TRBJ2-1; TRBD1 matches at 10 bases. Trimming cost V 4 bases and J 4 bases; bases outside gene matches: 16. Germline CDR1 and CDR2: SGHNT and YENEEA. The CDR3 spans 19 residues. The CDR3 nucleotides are TGTGCCAGCAGCTCCCCCGTCATGACAGGGGGCGCCGAGTACAATGAGCAGTTCTTC. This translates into CASSSPVMTGGAEYNEQFF. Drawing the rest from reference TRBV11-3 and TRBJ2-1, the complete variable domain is EAGVVQSPRYKIIEKKQPVAFWCNPISGHNTLYWYLQNLGQGPELLIRYENEEAVDDSQLPKDRFSAERLKGVDSTLKIQPAELGDSAVYLCASSSPVMTGGAEYNEQFFGPGTRLTVL.

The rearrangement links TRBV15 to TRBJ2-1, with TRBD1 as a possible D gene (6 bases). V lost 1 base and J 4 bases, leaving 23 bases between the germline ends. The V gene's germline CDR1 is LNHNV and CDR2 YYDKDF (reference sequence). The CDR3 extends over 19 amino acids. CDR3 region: CATSRARIHWDTQYNEQFF. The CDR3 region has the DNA TGTGCCACCAGCAGAGCCCGTATACATTGGGACACCCAATACAATGAGCAGTTCTTC.

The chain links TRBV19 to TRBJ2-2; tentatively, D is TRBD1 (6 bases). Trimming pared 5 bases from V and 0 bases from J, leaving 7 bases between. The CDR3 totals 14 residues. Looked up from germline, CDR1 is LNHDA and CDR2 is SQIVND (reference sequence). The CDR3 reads CASSGGPNTGELFF. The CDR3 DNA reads TGTGCCAGTAGTGGGGGCCCGAACACCGGGGAGCTGTTTTTT.

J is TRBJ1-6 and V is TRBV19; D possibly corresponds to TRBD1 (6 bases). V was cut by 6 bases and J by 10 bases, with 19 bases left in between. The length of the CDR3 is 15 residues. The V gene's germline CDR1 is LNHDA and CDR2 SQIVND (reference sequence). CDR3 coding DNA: TGTGCCAGTAGACCCAGCCAGGGGCGTCGATCACCCCTCCACTTT. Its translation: CASRPSQGRRSPLHF.